This T cell receptor (beta chain) emerged from a study of cytotoxic CD8 clonotypes in ibrutinib-treated CLL. Study in general: Mean productive templates were under 260,000; mean productive rearrangements were around 93,000. Findings and limits, study-wide: Upon ibrutinib response clonality rose, and upon progression it fell back toward baseline. Researchers report that baseline clonality outpaced age-matched healthy donors and tracked circulating CD8+ T-cell counts.

Sequenced by immunoSEQ multiplex PCR; TCRdb stores in-frame clones only, minus some. The profile shows about 200,000 clones, over 60% of them singletons. Concerning this clone itself: Its antigen is not identified.

This CDR3 is 15 amino acids long. This rearrangement joins TRBV21-1 to TRBJ2-7; no DNA check was done on the table's D call, TRBD2. TRBV21-1 is shown as a pseudogene. Source: PBMCs, taken after 24 months of ibrutinib treatment. This receptor was identified in a human donor with chronic lymphocytic leukemia. The CDR3 sequence: CASSKRASRSYEQYF. For the CDR3, the DNA is TGTGCCAGCAGCAAGAGGGCATCAAGATCCTACGAGCAGTACTTC.